This TCR beta chain was sequenced for a study of response to subunit inactivated influenza vaccine. The study's findings and limits: The authors put forward the suggestion that each seasonal influenza vaccination may bring in only a limited number of new T cells.

One entry per CDR3 protein results from TCRdb running MiXCR on the RT-PCR reads. The table records under 550,000 distinct CDR3 sequences, about 7.6% of them present only once. About this clonotype: Antigen: not known.

Germline-derived CDR1 and CDR2 are MNHEY and SVGEGT. This CDR3 has 16 residues. Trimming cost V 5 bases and J 4 bases; bases outside gene matches: 11. The starting material was PBMCs from blood, obtained less than 30 months after vaccination. The sequence derives from a man between 45 and 75 years old who received an inactivated influenza vaccine. This chain connects TRBV6-2 or TRBV6-3 to TRBJ1-5; 7 bases align to TRBD1. The CDR3 spells CASSPPPGGKNQPQHF. CDR3 DNA: TGTGCCAGCAGTCCCCCCCCAGGGGGGAAAAATCAGCCCCAGCATTTT.